Detailed here is one T cell receptor (beta chain). The sample belongs to a study of response to subunit inactivated influenza vaccine. There are 13 residues in the CDR3. Germline CDR1 and CDR2: MGHDK and SYGVNS. The V and J ends lost 0 bases and 8 bases respectively, with 10 bases between them. TCRdb used MiXCR to reprocess the RT-PCR reads, holding one entry per CDR3 protein. The sample has approximately 730,000 distinct CDR3 sequences, about 14% seen once. Sequenced here: PBMCs from blood, sampled around 14 days before vaccination. J is TRBJ1-1 and V is TRBV25-1, with D uncertain. The TCR comes from a man between 45 and 60 years old who received an inactivated influenza vaccine. Here the CDR3 reads CASSEYGWEEAFF. The DNA for the CDR3 is TGTGCCAGCAGTGAATATGGGTGGGAGGAAGCTTTCTTT.